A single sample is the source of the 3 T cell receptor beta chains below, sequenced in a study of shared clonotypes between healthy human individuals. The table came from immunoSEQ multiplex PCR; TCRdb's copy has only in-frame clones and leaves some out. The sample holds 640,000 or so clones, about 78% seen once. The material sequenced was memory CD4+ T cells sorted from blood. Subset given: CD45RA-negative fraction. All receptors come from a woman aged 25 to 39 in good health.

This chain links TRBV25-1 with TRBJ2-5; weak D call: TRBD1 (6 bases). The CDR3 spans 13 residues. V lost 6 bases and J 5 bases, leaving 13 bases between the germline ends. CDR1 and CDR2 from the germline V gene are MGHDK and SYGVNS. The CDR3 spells CASRQGSRETQYF. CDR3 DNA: TGTGCCAGCAGACAGGGCTCGAGGGAGACCCAGTACTTC.

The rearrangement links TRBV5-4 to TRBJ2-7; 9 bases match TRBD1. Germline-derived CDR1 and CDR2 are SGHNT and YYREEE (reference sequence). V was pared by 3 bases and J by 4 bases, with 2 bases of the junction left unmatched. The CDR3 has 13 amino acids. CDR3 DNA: TGTGCCAGCAGCTCGGACAGGGGTTACGAGCAGTACTTC. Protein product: CASSSDRGYEQYF.

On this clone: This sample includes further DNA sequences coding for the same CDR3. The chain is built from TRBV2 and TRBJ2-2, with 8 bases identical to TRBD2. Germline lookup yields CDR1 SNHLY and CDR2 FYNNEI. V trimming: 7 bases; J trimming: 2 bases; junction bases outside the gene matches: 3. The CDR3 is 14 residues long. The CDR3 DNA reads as TGTGCCAGCAAACTAGCGGAAAACACCGGGGAGCTGTTTTTT. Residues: CASKLAENTGELFF.